A single sample is the source of the 10 T cell receptor beta chains below, sequenced in a study of blood T cell repertoires in COVID-19. Here immunoSEQ multiplex PCR was the method, and the copy in TCRdb shows in-frame clones only, minus some. The table shows about 36,000 clones, with around four fifths occurring only once. Sequenced material: peripheral blood. Receptors originate from a human donor in a cohort sampled during active COVID-19.

The chain recombines TRBV18 with TRBJ1-1; 8 bases line up with TRBD1. V gave up 3 bases and J gave up 4 bases; unmatched junction bases: 7. The CDR3 extends over 15 amino acids. Germline V CDR1 and CDR2: KGHSH, LQKENI. Here the CDR3 DNA reads TGTGCCAGCTCACCGGGTCGGGACAGGAGCACTGAAGCTTTCTTT. Amino acids: CASSPGRDRSTEAFF.

V gene TRBV7-9 combines with J gene TRBJ2-3; 8 bases match TRBD1. The CDR3 has 15 residues. CDR1 is SEHNR, CDR2 FQNEAQ, per germline (reference sequence). V was clipped by 3 bases and J by 5 bases; unmatched bases: 7. DNA for the CDR3: TGTGCCAGCAGCTTTCGGACAGGGTTGGGAGATACGCAGTATTTT. Protein: CASSFRTGLGDTQYF.

V is TRBV30 and J is TRBJ1-1; 7 bases map to TRBD1. V lost 8 bases and J lost 2; bases outside the gene matches: 5. The CDR3 consists of 12 residues. Germline V gene data show CDR1 as GTSNPN and CDR2 as SVGIG (reference sequence). CDR3 in DNA: TGTGCCAGACGGGACAGCAACACTGAAGCTTTCTTT. This translates into CARRDSNTEAFF. The whole variable domain, remainder taken from reference TRBV30 and TRBJ1-1, is SQTIHQWPATLVQPVGSPLSLECTVEGTSNPNLYWYRQAAGRGLQLLFYSVGIGQISSEVPQNLSASRPQDRQFILSSKKLLLSDSGFYLCARRDSNTEAFFGQGTRLTVV.

This rearrangement joins TRBV7-2 to TRBJ2-3, with 16 bases matching TRBD2. The germline V gene encodes CDR1 SGHTA and CDR2 FQGNSA. The CDR3 is made up of 19 amino acids. V lost 5 bases and J lost 7; bases outside the gene matches: 15. The CDR3 DNA is TGTGCCAGCAGCCCGGCCGGGACTAGCGGGGGGGCCGGGTTGAATACGCAGTATTTT. Residues: CASSPAGTSGGAGLNTQYF.

The chain links TRBV10-3 to TRBJ1-1; 7 positions match TRBD1. The CDR3 covers 17 residues. Germline assignment: CDR1 ENHRY and CDR2 SYGVKD. Trimming took 2 bases from V and 4 from J; bases not matched to a gene: 13. The CDR3 DNA follows: TGTGCCATCAGTGAGCCCCAACTGACAGGGACGATCACTGAAGCTTTCTTT. It is translated as CAISEPQLTGTITEAFF.

This clone has just one count. The chain's CDR3 is CATSDPADTDTQYF. The CDR3 DNA follows: TGTGCCACCAGTGATCCCGCGGACACAGATACGCAGTATTTT. V gene TRBV24-1 combines with J gene TRBJ2-3; no clear D. The CDR3 has 14 residues. Trimming pared 3 bases from V and 2 bases from J, leaving 8 bases between. From germline, CDR1 is KGHDR and CDR2 SFDVKD.

V and J are TRBV6-2 or TRBV6-3 and TRBJ1-1; D call uncertain. V was pared by 3 bases and J by 5 bases, with 16 bases between. The CDR3 is 15 amino acids. Looked up from germline, CDR1 is MNHEY and CDR2 is SVGEGT. CDR3 loop: CASSYTVRLGTEAFF. The CDR3 region has the DNA TGTGCCAGCAGTTATACTGTCCGACTAGGAACTGAAGCTTTCTTT.

The chain employs TRBV7-6 and TRBJ2-1; D gene unclear. The CDR3 length is 13 residues. The germline V and J ends were trimmed by 3 bases and 4 bases, with 7 bases remaining between them. The germline V gene encodes CDR1 SGHVS and CDR2 FNYEAQ. The CDR3 region is CASSFRAYNEQFF. The CDR3 bases are TGTGCCAGCAGCTTCCGAGCGTACAATGAGCAGTTCTTC.

The chain is built from TRBV9 and TRBJ1-3; tentatively, D is TRBD1 (5 bases). V was clipped by 2 bases and J by 4 bases, with 16 bases between them. The CDR3 totals 16 residues. Per germline, CDR1 SGDLS and CDR2 YYNGEE. In nucleotides, the CDR3 is TGTGCCAGCAGCGTCCGACAAGGGGTGTTAGGAAACACCATATATTTT. It codes for CASSVRQGVLGNTIYF.

This chain joins TRBV27 and TRBJ1-4; 10 nucleotides match TRBD1. The J segment lost 6 bases and the V segment lost 6 bases, leaving 19 bases of the junction unmatched. The CDR3 consists of 19 residues. Germline V gives CDR1 MNHEY, CDR2 SMNVEV (reference sequence). The CDR3 DNA reads TGTGCCAGCAGGATCAACAACTTCTTCGACAGGGGGCCGGATGAAAAACTGTTTTTT. Its protein is CASRINNFFDRGPDEKLFF.